These T cell receptor beta chains were read from a single sample in a study of OX40 agonist ivuxolimab in advanced cancers. The method was immunoSEQ multiplex PCR; TCRdb's version includes in-frame clones alone and lacks a portion of them. Among 40,000 to 45,000 clones listed, 80% were seen once. The specimen was CD4+ or CD8+ T cells sorted from blood, collected in a trial of the OX40 agonist ivuxolimab. These receptors all come from an adult with an advanced solid tumor such as melanoma, head and neck, liver or kidney cancer. CDR3s include the opening cysteine and the closing phenylalanine or tryptophan. D genes are given only for firm matches. Size is stated for part of the rows, as once, few or many counts, or as a class when the clone is expanded.

d_call: TRBD2
v_call: TRBV10-2
j_call: TRBJ2-1
clone_size: NA
cdr3_nt: TGCGCCGGCGCGGGAGCGCGGTACAATGAGCAGTTCTTC
cdr3_aa: CAGAGARYNEQFF

d_call: NA
v_call: TRBV27
j_call: TRBJ2-1
clone_size: NA
cdr3_nt: TGTGCCAGCAGTTTACACTCCCCCTACAATGAGCAGTTCTTC
cdr3_aa: CASSLHSPYNEQFF

d_call: TRBD2
v_call: TRBV6-6
j_call: TRBJ2-1
clone_size: NA
cdr3_nt: TGTGCCAGCAGTTCGGCTAGCGGGAGCTACAATGAGCAGTTCTTC
cdr3_aa: CASSSASGSYNEQFF

d_call: NA
v_call: TRBV19
j_call: TRBJ1-5
clone_size: NA
cdr3_nt: TGTGCCACCTCCCGGACTGGGGATAGCAATCAGCCCCAGCATTTT
cdr3_aa: CATSRTGDSNQPQHF

d_call: NA
v_call: TRBV7-9
j_call: TRBJ1-1
clone_size: NA
cdr3_nt: TGTGCCAGCAGCTTAGTGGACCCAGATCCTGAAGCTTTCTTT
cdr3_aa: CASSLVDPDPEAFF

d_call: TRBD2
v_call: TRBV12-5
j_call: TRBJ2-6
clone_size: NA
cdr3_nt: TGTGCTAGTGGCCTGGGGGGGACTGGGGCCAACGTCCTGACTTTC
cdr3_aa: CASGLGGTGANVLTF

d_call: NA
v_call: TRBV27
j_call: TRBJ2-7
clone_size: NA
cdr3_nt: TGTGCCAGCAGTTTCAACGGGGCCCTATACGAGCAGTACTTC
cdr3_aa: CASSFNGALYEQYF

d_call: TRBD2
v_call: TRBV27
j_call: TRBJ2-7
clone_size: NA
cdr3_nt: TGTGCCAGCAGTCCCCGCAGGCCGTCCGGGACTAGCGCGTACGAGCAGTACTTC
cdr3_aa: CASSPRRPSGTSAYEQYF

d_call: NA
v_call: TRBV15
j_call: TRBJ2-7
clone_size: NA
cdr3_nt: TGTGCCACCAGCATTAGTCAGGACCTCTCCTACGAGCAGTACTTC
cdr3_aa: CATSISQDLSYEQYF

d_call: TRBD2
v_call: TRBV11-2
j_call: TRBJ2-7
clone_size: NA
cdr3_nt: TGTGCCAGCAGTCAGACTATAACTAGCGTGACCTACGAGCAGTACTTC
cdr3_aa: CASSQTITSVTYEQYF

d_call: NA
v_call: TRBV7-8
j_call: TRBJ2-1
clone_size: NA
cdr3_nt: TGTGCCACGAGACCGTACAATGAGCAGTTCTTC
cdr3_aa: CATRPYNEQFF

d_call: TRBD1
v_call: TRBV29-1
j_call: TRBJ1-1
clone_size: NA
cdr3_nt: TGCAGCGTCCCCGGGACAGGGTCAATCATGAACACTGAAGCTTTCTTT
cdr3_aa: CSVPGTGSIMNTEAFF

d_call: TRBD2
v_call: TRBV5-6
j_call: TRBJ2-2
clone_size: NA
cdr3_nt: TGTGCCAGCAGCGTACCTAGCGGGAGGGCGAGCGGGGAGCTGTTTTTT
cdr3_aa: CASSVPSGRASGELFF

d_call: TRBD1
v_call: TRBV6-5
j_call: TRBJ1-6
clone_size: NA
cdr3_nt: TGTGCCAGCAGGACGCCCGGGACAGGCGGATCACCCCTCCACTTT
cdr3_aa: CASRTPGTGGSPLHF

d_call: NA
v_call: TRBV7-2
j_call: TRBJ1-6
clone_size: NA
cdr3_nt: TGTGCCAGCAGCCGACCGGGCTATAATTCACCCCTCCACTTT
cdr3_aa: CASSRPGYNSPLHF

d_call: TRBD1
v_call: TRBV11-2
j_call: TRBJ1-3
clone_size: once
cdr3_nt: TGTGCCAGCAGCCAAGGGACAGCGGCTGGAAACACCATATATTTT
cdr3_aa: CASSQGTAAGNTIYF

d_call: NA
v_call: TRBV5-6
j_call: TRBJ2-1
clone_size: NA
cdr3_nt: TGTGCCAGCAGCGTACTAGCAAATGAGCAGTTCTTC
cdr3_aa: CASSVLANEQFF

d_call: NA
v_call: TRBV2
j_call: TRBJ1-2
clone_size: NA
cdr3_nt: TGTGCCAGCAGAGCCCCGGGGGGGGCTGGGTATGGCTACACCTTC
cdr3_aa: CASRAPGGAGYGYTF

d_call: NA
v_call: TRBV5-4
j_call: TRBJ2-1
clone_size: NA
cdr3_nt: TGTGCCAGCAGCTTCGGCAGGAATGAGCAGTTCTTC
cdr3_aa: CASSFGRNEQFF

d_call: NA
v_call: TRBV27
j_call: TRBJ1-1
clone_size: NA
cdr3_nt: TGTGCCAGCAGTTTCGGGACACACACTGAAGCTTTCTTT
cdr3_aa: CASSFGTHTEAFF

d_call: NA
v_call: TRBV5-1
j_call: TRBJ1-1
clone_size: NA
cdr3_nt: TGCGCCAGCAGCTTGAGAGGCGACACTGAAGCTTTCTTT
cdr3_aa: CASSLRGDTEAFF

d_call: TRBD1
v_call: TRBV29-1
j_call: TRBJ1-2
clone_size: NA
cdr3_nt: TGCAGCGTTGTAGATTGGTTCAGGGGGCATAATGGCTACACCTTC
cdr3_aa: CSVVDWFRGHNGYTF

d_call: NA
v_call: TRBV21-1
j_call: TRBJ1-1
clone_size: once
cdr3_nt: TGTGCCAGTAACGGAAGGACAGGGTCCATGAACACTGAAGCTTTCTTT
cdr3_aa: CASNGRTGSMNTEAFF

d_call: NA
v_call: TRBV2
j_call: TRBJ1-5
clone_size: medium-sized
cdr3_nt: TGTGCCAGCAGTGATTCCCCGGGAGGGAACCAGCCCCAGCATTTT
cdr3_aa: CASSDSPGGNQPQHF

d_call: NA
v_call: TRBV19
j_call: TRBJ1-2
clone_size: NA
cdr3_nt: TGTGCCAGTAGTATCAACAGGGTCAACTATGGCTACACCTTC
cdr3_aa: CASSINRVNYGYTF

d_call: NA
v_call: TRBV30
j_call: TRBJ2-7
clone_size: NA
cdr3_nt: TGTGCCTGGAGTATGGGGGAAGGCTACGAGCAGTACTTC
cdr3_aa: CAWSMGEGYEQYF

d_call: NA
v_call: TRBV14
j_call: TRBJ2-2
clone_size: NA
cdr3_nt: TGTGCCAGCAGCCAAAGCGCCGGGGAGCTGTTTTTT
cdr3_aa: CASSQSAGELFF

d_call: NA
v_call: TRBV19
j_call: TRBJ2-1
clone_size: once
cdr3_nt: TGTGCCAGTATGTCCCAAGCGGGTTCCTACAATGAGCAGTTCTTC
cdr3_aa: CASMSQAGSYNEQFF

d_call: NA
v_call: TRBV25-1
j_call: TRBJ1-5
clone_size: NA
cdr3_nt: TGTGCCAGCTCAACGGGGGAAGGCCATCAGCCCCAGCATTTT
cdr3_aa: CASSTGEGHQPQHF

d_call: TRBD1
v_call: TRBV5-1
j_call: TRBJ1-4
clone_size: few
cdr3_nt: TGCGCCAGCTCCCCCACACAGGGGGCGCGAGAAAAACTGTTTTTT
cdr3_aa: CASSPTQGAREKLFF

d_call: NA
v_call: TRBV10-3
j_call: TRBJ2-1
clone_size: NA
cdr3_nt: TGTGCCATCAAGGCCTCCCAAGACAATGAGCAGTTCTTC
cdr3_aa: CAIKASQDNEQFF

d_call: NA
v_call: TRBV19
j_call: TRBJ2-5
clone_size: NA
cdr3_nt: TGTGCCAGTAGTATTAGGCGGGGTTACCAAGAGACCCAGTACTTC
cdr3_aa: CASSIRRGYQETQYF

d_call: NA
v_call: TRBV5-1
j_call: TRBJ1-2
clone_size: NA
cdr3_nt: TGCGCCAGCAGCGGACAGAGCGAATATGGCTACACCTTC
cdr3_aa: CASSGQSEYGYTF

d_call: TRBD1
v_call: TRBV29-1
j_call: TRBJ2-3
clone_size: NA
cdr3_nt: TGCAGCGCCCGGACAGGGGAAGATACGCAGTATTTT
cdr3_aa: CSARTGEDTQYF

d_call: NA
v_call: TRBV30
j_call: TRBJ1-5
clone_size: NA
cdr3_nt: TGTGCCTGGAGTGTATATTCCGATGATCAGCCCCAGCATTTT
cdr3_aa: CAWSVYSDDQPQHF

d_call: TRBD2
v_call: TRBV7-9
j_call: TRBJ2-4
clone_size: once
cdr3_nt: TGTGCCAGCAGCCCCGGGACTAGCGGGGACATTCAGTACTTC
cdr3_aa: CASSPGTSGDIQYF

d_call: TRBD1
v_call: TRBV4-1
j_call: TRBJ1-2
clone_size: NA
cdr3_nt: TGCGCCAGCAGCCAAGGGCGACAGGGCGGGTATGGCTACACCTTC
cdr3_aa: CASSQGRQGGYGYTF

d_call: NA
v_call: TRBV7-7
j_call: TRBJ2-5
clone_size: NA
cdr3_nt: TGTGCCAGCAGCCCGGGCCCCGGGGGGCAGACCCAGTACTTC
cdr3_aa: CASSPGPGGQTQYF

d_call: NA
v_call: TRBV15
j_call: TRBJ1-1
clone_size: NA
cdr3_nt: TGTGCCACCAGCAGAGGCCTGAAGGGGACGGAGAACACTGAAGCTTTCTTT
cdr3_aa: CATSRGLKGTENTEAFF

d_call: NA
v_call: TRBV9
j_call: TRBJ1-3
clone_size: NA
cdr3_nt: TGTGCCAGCAGCGTAGGGGGTCAAGGTGGAAACACCATATATTTT
cdr3_aa: CASSVGGQGGNTIYF

d_call: NA
v_call: TRBV6-5
j_call: TRBJ2-1
clone_size: NA
cdr3_nt: TGTGCCAGCAGGCGGGGGCAGGGACGGAATGAGCAGTTCTTC
cdr3_aa: CASRRGQGRNEQFF